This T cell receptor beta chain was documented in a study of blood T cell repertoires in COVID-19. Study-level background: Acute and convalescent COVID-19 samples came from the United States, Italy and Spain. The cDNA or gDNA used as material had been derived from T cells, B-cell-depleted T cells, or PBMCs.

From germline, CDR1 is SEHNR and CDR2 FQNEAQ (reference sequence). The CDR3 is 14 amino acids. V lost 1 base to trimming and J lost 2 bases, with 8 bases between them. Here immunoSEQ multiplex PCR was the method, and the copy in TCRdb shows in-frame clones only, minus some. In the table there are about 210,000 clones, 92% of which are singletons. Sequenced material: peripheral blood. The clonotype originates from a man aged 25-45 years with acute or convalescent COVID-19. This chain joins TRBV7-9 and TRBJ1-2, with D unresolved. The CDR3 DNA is TGTGCCAGCAGCTTAGAGCTGTCGAACTATGGCTACACCTTC. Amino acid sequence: CASSLELSNYGYTF.